Presented here are 8 T cell receptor beta chains from one specimen sequenced in a study of somatic mutations in cytotoxic T cells in rheumatoid arthritis. Sequenced by immunoSEQ multiplex PCR; TCRdb stores in-frame clones only, minus some. In the table there are roughly 2,200 clones, less than 85% of which are singletons. Sequenced sample: CD8+ T cells sorted from blood. The receptor set was obtained from a woman between 40 and 55 years old with rheumatoid arthritis.

The chain is built from TRBV27 and TRBJ1-2; 11 positions agree with TRBD1. This CDR3 region has 14 residues. The germline V gene has CDR1 MNHEY and CDR2 SMNVEV (reference sequence). J lost 1 base, V lost 6 bases, and 1 base had no gene match. In nucleotides, the CDR3 is TGTGCCAGCAGGGGGACAGGGGGTAACTATGGCTACACCTTC. This sequence encodes CASRGTGGNYGYTF.

This clone was recorded a few times. This chain connects TRBV27 to TRBJ2-1; 7 nucleotides match TRBD2. Germline V lookup: CDR1 MNHEY, CDR2 SMNVEV (reference sequence). The CDR3 consists of 14 residues. V lost 5 bases, J lost 5 bases, and 6 bases stayed unmatched. The CDR3 DNA follows: TGTGCCAGCAGTCCTACTAGCGTTGACAATGAGCAGTTCTTC. It translates to CASSPTSVDNEQFF.

This sequence joins TRBV6-5 and TRBJ2-1, with TRBD2 matching over 11 bases. The CDR3 covers 15 residues. Germline CDR1 MNHEY, CDR2 SVGAGI. The V gene end was trimmed by 2 bases and the J gene end by 5 bases; junction bases not matched to a gene: 2. CDR3 loop: CASSYGTSGHNEQFF. The CDR3 coding sequence is TGTGCCAGCAGTTACGGGACTAGCGGACACAATGAGCAGTTCTTC.

This clone has a single count. The chain has TRBV4-2 and TRBJ2-7; 7 bases match TRBD2. The CDR3 is 16 residues long. Germline V gene data show CDR1 as LGHNA and CDR2 as YNFKEQ. V was clipped by 0 bases and J by 3 bases; unmatched bases: 8. The CDR3 reads CASSQDGAGDFYEQYF. DNA of the CDR3: TGTGCCAGCAGCCAAGACGGTGCGGGAGACTTCTACGAGCAGTACTTC.

The chain couples TRBV28 to TRBJ1-2; a possible D gene is TRBD1 (6 bases). Germline-derived CDR1 and CDR2 are MDHEN and SYDVKM. Trimming removed 5 bases at V and 8 bases at J, with 18 bases between. This CDR3 region has 14 residues. CDR3 protein: CASSMHINRDGYTF. The CDR3 nucleotides read TGTGCCAGCAGTATGCATATCAACAGGGACGGCTACACCTTC.

The rearrangement uses TRBV5-4 and TRBJ2-7, with D unresolved. Germline V gene lookup returns CDR1 SGHNT and CDR2 YYREEE (reference sequence). The CDR3 runs to 13 residues. The germline V and J ends were trimmed by 4 bases and 3 bases, with 11 bases remaining between them. DNA of the CDR3: TGTGCCAGCAGCGCCAGGCAAATCTACGAGCAGTACTTC. It is translated as CASSARQIYEQYF.

The chain joins TRBV5-6 to TRBJ1-1; D unclear. The CDR3 is 14 residues long. The V and J ends lost 4 bases and 4 bases respectively, with 14 bases between them. Germline values: CDR1 SGHDT, CDR2 YYEEEE. The chain's CDR3 is CASSGRYEGTEAFF. The CDR3 nucleotides are TGTGCCAGCAGCGGGAGGTATGAAGGCACTGAAGCTTTCTTT. Based on the CDR3 plus reference TRBV5-6 and TRBJ1-1, the full variable domain is DAGVTQSPTHLIKTRGQQVTLRCSPKSGHDTVSWYQQALGQGPQFIFQYYEEEERQRGNFPDRFSGHQFPNYSSELNVNALLLGDSALYLCASSGRYEGTEAFFGQGTRLTVV.

As DNA, the CDR3 is TGTGCCAGCAGTGAAGGCTTGCGGCAGGGTCAAGAGACCCAGTACTTC. Residues: CASSEGLRQGQETQYF. The chain carries TRBV6-1 and TRBJ2-5; maybe TRBD1 (5 bases). The ends were cut back, 1 base at V and 2 bases at J, with 14 bases in the middle. The CDR3 is made up of 16 amino acids. Germline V gene data show CDR1 as MNHNS and CDR2 as SASEGT.